The rows below give T cell receptor beta chains drawn from one sample of a study of regulatory and conventional T cells in breast cancer. One entry per CDR3 protein, called by TCRdb with MiXCR from the PCR reads. There are 10,000 or so distinct CDR3 sequences in the sample; about 35% occur only once, and approximately 6.2% lies in the top ten. The specimen was conventional T cells from blood. The source of these receptors is a male donor in good health. Each CDR3 is given with its conserved first and last residue. Fields, in order: clone size, V gene, D gene, CDR3 length, J gene, CDR3 protein, CDR3 DNA. The D gene is left open where the match is weak. The size entry is marked missing in some rows and otherwise reads once, few, many or a size class.

medium-sized	TRBV4-1	TRBD1	15	TRBJ2-1	CASSQDRVSYNEQFF	TGCGCCAGCAGCCAGGACAGGGTTTCTTACAATGAGCAGTTCTTC
NA	TRBV6-6	TRBD1	16	TRBJ1-5	CASSSRDRGLNQPRHF	TGTGCCAGCAGTTCCCGGGACAGGGGACTCAATCAGCCCCGGCATTTT
NA	TRBV19	TRBD1	13	TRBJ1-2	CASCRDREGGHTF	TGTGCCAGTTGCCGGGACAGGGAAGGCGGCCACACCTTC
few	TRBV12-3/TRBV12-4	NA	12	TRBJ1-2	CASRPDNYGYTF	TGTGCCAGCAGACCGGATAACTATGGCTACACCTTC
medium-sized	TRBV5-1	TRBD1	13	TRBJ2-7	CASSMRTGDEQYF	TGCGCCAGCAGCATGAGGACAGGGGACGAGCAGTACTTC
NA	TRBV6-5	NA	14	TRBJ2-7	CASSEMRGPYEQYF	TGTGCCAGCAGTGAAATGCGGGGGCCCTACGAGCAGTACTTC
NA	TRBV4-1	TRBD1	15	TRBJ1-4	CASSQPDRDEEKLFF	TGCGCCAGCAGCCAACCGGACAGGGATGAGGAAAAACTGTTTTTT
few	TRBV5-1	NA	14	TRBJ1-1	CASSSAGGYTEAFF	TGCGCCAGCAGTTCCGCGGGGGGCTACACTGAAGCTTTCTTT
NA	TRBV13	NA	14	TRBJ1-4	CASTSSYVNEKLFF	TGTGCCAGCACCTCCTCTTACGTCAATGAAAAACTGTTTTTT
few	TRBV6-2/TRBV6-3	TRBD1	15	TRBJ2-1	CASSRTGQKYNEQFF	TGTGCCAGCAGCCGTACGGGACAGAAATACAATGAGCAGTTCTTC
NA	TRBV6-2/TRBV6-3	NA	15	TRBJ2-7	CASTLIGGASYEQYF	TGTGCCAGCACCCTTATCGGCGGCGCGTCCTACGAGCAGTACTTC
medium-sized	TRBV6-5	NA	13	TRBJ2-7	CASSYGVPQEQYF	TGTGCCAGCAGTTACGGGGTTCCACAGGAGCAGTACTTC
large	TRBV20-1	NA	14	TRBJ1-5	CSARLTYSNQPQHF	TGCAGTGCTAGGTTGACTTATAGCAATCAGCCCCAGCATTTT
few	TRBV30	NA	16	TRBJ2-2	CAWSVKAKKNTGELFF	TGTGCCTGGAGTGTGAAGGCCAAGAAGAACACCGGGGAGCTGTTTTTT
NA	TRBV6-1	NA	13	TRBJ1-5	CASSDRNNQPQHF	TGTGCCAGCAGTGACAGAAACAATCAGCCCCAGCATTTT
many	TRBV2	TRBD1	15	TRBJ1-2	CASSEAPGQGGGYTF	TGTGCCAGCAGTGAAGCACCAGGACAGGGGGGTGGCTACACCTTC
NA	TRBV6-6	TRBD2	15	TRBJ2-2	CASNRGTSDAGELFF	TGTGCCAGCAATCGGGGGACTAGCGATGCCGGGGAGCTGTTTTTT
NA	TRBV12-3/TRBV12-4	TRBD2	19	TRBJ2-1	CASRLFRTSGARPHNEQFF	TGTGCCAGCAGGTTATTCAGGACTAGCGGGGCCCGACCACACAATGAGCAGTTCTTC
few	TRBV7-2	TRBD2	17	TRBJ2-3	CASSLNGGGAMSGSQYF	TGTGCCAGCAGCTTAAACGGCGGGGGGGCTATGTCGGGGTCGCAGTATTTT
NA	TRBV7-9	NA	15	TRBJ2-3	CASSSRTTRTDTQYF	TGTGCCAGCAGCAGTCGGACTACTCGCACAGATACGCAGTATTTT
few	TRBV20-1	TRBD2	19	TRBJ2-2	CSAPAPLAGPNSNTGELFF	TGCAGTGCCCCGGCCCCACTAGCGGGGCCTAACTCGAACACCGGGGAGCTGTTTTTT
medium-sized	TRBV11-2	NA	14	TRBJ2-5	CASSLVSLQETQYF	TGTGCCAGCAGCTTAGTTTCGTTACAAGAGACCCAGTACTTC
many	TRBV4-1	NA	13	TRBJ1-4	CAVRGIANEKLFF	TGCGCCGTTCGGGGAATCGCTAATGAAAAACTGTTTTTT
NA	TRBV5-5	NA	15	TRBJ1-6	CASSLAGGHDSPLHF	TGTGCCAGCAGCTTGGCCGGGGGGCACGATTCACCCCTCCACTTT
NA	TRBV6-2/TRBV6-3	TRBD1	16	TRBJ1-1	CASRRTGTLMNTEAFF	TGTGCCAGCAGACGGACAGGGACCCTAATGAACACTGAAGCTTTCTTT
NA	TRBV7-6	NA	14	TRBJ1-1	CASSFEGMNTEAFF	TGTGCCAGCAGCTTCGAGGGGATGAACACTGAAGCTTTCTTT
NA	TRBV20-1	TRBD2	15	TRBJ2-1	CSARVSGGTYNEQLF	TGCAGTGCTAGAGTTAGCGGGGGGACCTACAATGAGCAGCTCTTC
NA	TRBV3-1	NA	15	TRBJ1-1	CASSPREGGTSEAFF	TGTGCCAGCAGCCCCCGAGAAGGGGGGACCAGTGAAGCTTTCTTT
NA	TRBV19	TRBD2	16	TRBJ2-2	CASGLAGGGGTGELFF	TGTGCCAGCGGACTAGCGGGGGGTGGCGGTACCGGGGAGCTGTTTTTT
NA	TRBV20-1	TRBD1	14	TRBJ2-1	CSARVRQGNNEQFF	TGCAGTGCTAGAGTTCGACAGGGTAACAATGAGCAGTTCTTC
NA	TRBV7-6	NA	16	TRBJ2-3	CASSTSPRGAADTQYF	TGTGCCAGCAGTACCAGCCCCAGGGGCGCCGCAGATACGCAGTATTTT
NA	TRBV6-2/TRBV6-3	NA	15	TRBJ2-1	CAGSRGSTFYNEQFF	TGTGCCGGCAGTCGAGGCTCAACCTTTTACAATGAGCAGTTCTTC
NA	TRBV11-3	NA	14	TRBJ2-3	CASKEGSKADTQYF	TGTGCAAGCAAAGAAGGGTCGAAGGCGGATACGCAGTATTTT